This TCR beta chain was profiled in a study of a mutant IDH1 vaccine in newly diagnosed glioma. Overall study context: The start of vaccination came 4-6 weeks after radiotherapy alone, or with temozolomide cycles. Previous care, which was radiotherapy, temozolomide, or both, most often involved both.

The germline V gene has CDR1 DFQATT and CDR2 SNEGSKA (reference sequence). The CDR3 has 11 amino acids. Deletions cut 4 bases from V and 7 bases from J, with 10 bases between. This clone was counted a few times. Its antigen is unknown. TCRdb keeps only in-frame clones here, not all; method: immunoSEQ multiplex PCR. Here the sample spans tens of thousands of clones, around 80% being singletons. The time point was: week 35, safety follow-up. Vaccination comprised doses that each held 300 ug of mutant IDH1 20-mer peptide, plus topical imiquimod. Eight vaccine injections were given to patients in weeks 1, 3, 5, 7, 11, 15, 19 and 23.

This clonotype was obtained from a man aged 45-65 years with glioma. Specimen: PBMCs, collected from a glioma patient whose treatment included an IDH1 peptide vaccine. V and J are TRBV20-1 and TRBJ1-2; weak D call: TRBD1 (5 bases). The CDR3 nucleotides are TGCAGTGCTACAGGGTCAGGTGGCTACACCTTC. As protein: CSATGSGGYTF.